Below, one T cell receptor (beta chain) is given with its context. Repertoires were generated with immunoSEQ multiplex PCR, while TCRdb's copy carries only in-frame clones and drops some. The table includes 400,000 to 550,000 clones, roughly nine tenths detected once. The CDR3 runs 14 residues. The V end lost 2 bases, the J end lost 4 bases, and 9 bases lay between the germline ends. These data come from a study of blood T cell repertoires in COVID-19. Turning to the study itself: Material from acute and convalescent COVID-19 was sourced from the United States, Italy and Spain.

Residents of about two dozen US areas, aged roughly 18 to 89 years, made up the participants. The chain carries TRBV23-1 and TRBJ1-3; D not certain. TRBV23-1 is an ORF for which the function is uncertain. Specimen: PBMCs or T cells enriched from blood (not recorded which). This clonotype was obtained from a woman aged 18-29 years with acute COVID-19. The CDR3 sequence: CASSQPSLGNTIYF. The DNA for the CDR3 is TGCGCCAGCAGTCAACCCTCCTTAGGAAACACCATATATTTT.